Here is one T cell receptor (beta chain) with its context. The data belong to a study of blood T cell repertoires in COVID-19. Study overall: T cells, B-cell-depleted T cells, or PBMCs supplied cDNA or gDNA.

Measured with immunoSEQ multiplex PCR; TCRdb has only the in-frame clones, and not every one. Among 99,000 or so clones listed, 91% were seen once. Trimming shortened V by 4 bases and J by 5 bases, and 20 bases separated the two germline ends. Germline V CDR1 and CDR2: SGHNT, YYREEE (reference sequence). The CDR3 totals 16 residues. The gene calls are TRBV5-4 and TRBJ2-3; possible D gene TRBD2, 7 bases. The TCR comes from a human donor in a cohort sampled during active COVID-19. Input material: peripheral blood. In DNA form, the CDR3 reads TGTGCCAGCAGCCCCCGGGGGGCGGGCTTGGGAGATACGCAGTATTTT. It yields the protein CASSPRGAGLGDTQYF.